The present entry profiles one T cell receptor beta chain with its context. Use of 60 Vbeta and 13 Jbeta primers characterized the PCR. Repertoires were generated with immunoSEQ multiplex PCR, while TCRdb's copy carries only in-frame clones and drops some. The sample carries more than 90,000 clones, 69% recorded once. Trimming left V 5 bases short and J 6 bases short, with 18 bases between. This CDR3 is 15 amino acids long. Germline CDR1 reads MGHRA; CDR2 reads YSYEKL. The source of the sample is a study of cytomegalovirus exposure and HLA in healthy donors. The sequenced sample was PBMCs. This rearrangement joins TRBV4-1 to TRBJ2-3; TRBD2 is a possible D gene (6 bases). This TCR was recovered from a man in his fifties or sixties in good health and CMV-seronegative. CDR3 loop: CASSASGLSRDTQYF. In DNA, the CDR3 is TGCGCCAGCAGCGCTTCGGGACTCTCCCGGGATACGCAGTATTTT.